The clone carrying this T cell receptor (beta chain) appeared a few times. This CDR3 spans 14 amino acids. J was trimmed by 6 bases and V by 9 bases; bases with no gene match: 13. Germline V gene data show CDR1 as MNHNS and CDR2 as SASEGT. The data were taken from a study of blood T cells in healthy people across ages. Through a sample-barcoded 5' primer and a J-beta primer mix, a second PCR was run for roughly 7 to 12 cycles. MiXCR was run by TCRdb on the 5' RACE reads, yielding one entry per CDR3 protein. This table holds about 690,000 distinct CDR3 sequences, approximately 40% found once. The chain joins TRBV6-1 to TRBJ1-2, with 7 bases identical to TRBD1. The sequenced material came from blood. This clonotype was obtained from a man at least 80 years old in good health. CDR3 residues: CASHIQGRQDGYTF. DNA of the CDR3: TGTGCCAGTCATATACAGGGGCGCCAGGATGGCTACACCTTC.